Below are 17 T cell receptor beta chains sequenced from a single sample in a study of CD8 T cells in ankylosing spondylitis. From the 5' RACE reads, TCRdb called clonotypes with MiXCR, one entry per CDR3 protein. The repertoire includes around 250,000 distinct CDR3 sequences, roughly a tenth of them detected once, and about 6.8% sits in the top ten. What was sequenced was blood, either unsorted or a sorted T cell fraction (not recorded which). The receptors stem from a male donor with ankylosing spondylitis or in good health (not recorded which).

This clonotype was recorded at least ten times. This chain connects TRBV29-1 to TRBJ2-1; 11 nucleotides agree with TRBD2. V gave up 5 bases and J gave up 4 bases; unmatched junction bases: 4. The CDR3 runs 14 residues. Germline CDR1 is SQVTM and CDR2 is ANQGSEA. The CDR3 DNA is TGCAGCGTTACCGGGACTAGCGGATACAATGAGCAGTTCTTC. This gives the protein CSVTGTSGYNEQFF.

This clonotype was observed many times. This chain links TRBV20-1 with TRBJ1-1; TRBD1 aligns across 10 bases. With 6 bases clipped from V and 5 bases from J, the junction kept 6 bases outside the gene matches. Germline V gene data show CDR1 as DFQATT and CDR2 as SNEGSKA (reference sequence). This CDR3 is 13 amino acids long. The chain's CDR3 is CSAPGTGVTEAFF. In DNA form, the CDR3 reads TGCAGTGCACCCGGGACAGGGGTTACTGAAGCTTTCTTT.

In its sample, this clonotype was seen a few times. The rearrangement uses TRBV3-1 and TRBJ2-1, with D maybe TRBD1 (5 bases). This CDR3 has 18 residues. V was trimmed by 0 bases and J by 4 bases, leaving 19 bases between them. CDR1 LGHDT and CDR2 YNNKEL come from the germline V gene (reference sequence). The CDR3 loop reads CASSQEAPGPVEYNEQFF. In nucleotides, the CDR3 is TGTGCCAGCAGCCAAGAAGCCCCAGGGCCTGTTGAGTACAATGAGCAGTTCTTC.

The chain couples TRBV5-1 to TRBJ2-5, with 9 bases aligning to TRBD2. The CDR3 sequence is 15 residues long. Germline CDR1 SGHRS, CDR2 YFSETQ. After removal of 0 bases from V and 4 bases from J, the junction contained 4 bases not matched to a gene. CDR3 in amino acids: CASSLGATSGETQYF. The CDR3 DNA follows: TGCGCCAGCAGCTTGGGGGCGACTAGCGGAGAGACCCAGTACTTC.

The table lists this clonotype with a few counts. This chain joins TRBV5-5 and TRBJ2-5, with D maybe TRBD2 (5 bases). Trimming removed 4 bases at V and 2 bases at J, with 15 bases between. The CDR3 sequence is 15 residues long. Germline CDR1 SGHKS, CDR2 YYEKEE (reference sequence). The CDR3 DNA follows: TGTGCCAGCAGCCGCCAGAGGGTTATTCAAGAGACCCAGTACTTC. As protein: CASSRQRVIQETQYF.

In its sample, this clonotype was seen a few times. The chain links TRBV5-1 to TRBJ2-7, with D perhaps matching TRBD1 (5 bases). The CDR3 spans 15 residues. Germline V gene data show CDR1 as SGHRS and CDR2 as YFSETQ. V dropped 0 bases and J dropped 6 bases, with 16 bases sitting between them. CDR3 bases: TGCGCCAGCAGCTTGGTAAGAGGACACGTTGCCGAGCAGTACTTC. It specifies CASSLVRGHVAEQYF.

The chain uses TRBV11-2 and TRBJ2-7, with D perhaps TRBD1 (6 bases). Trimming pared 8 bases from V and 5 bases from J, leaving 16 bases between. This CDR3 spans 13 amino acids. Germline CDR1 is SGHAT and CDR2 is FQNNGV. In DNA, the CDR3 is TGTGCCAGCGGACAAACAGGGTACGACGAGCAGTACTTC. It is translated as CASGQTGYDEQYF.

The V and J genes are TRBV12-3 or TRBV12-4 and TRBJ2-5; D could derive from TRBD1 or TRBD2 (5 bases each). The germline V and J ends were trimmed by 3 bases and 4 bases, with 12 bases remaining between them. This CDR3 region has 14 residues. Here the CDR3 reads CASSFGGYSETQYF. The CDR3 DNA reads as TGTGCCAGCAGTTTTGGGGGATACTCAGAGACCCAGTACTTC.

This clonotype was seen ten or more times. V gene TRBV7-8 combines with J gene TRBJ2-2, with a possible D match to TRBD2 (6 bases). V lost 2 bases and J 1 base, leaving 11 bases between the germline ends. Germline CDR1 SGHVS, CDR2 FQNEAQ. The CDR3 consists of 16 residues. As DNA, the CDR3 is TGTGCCAGCAGCTTACCGAGGGGACTGAACACCGGGGAGCTGTTTTTT. This sequence encodes CASSLPRGLNTGELFF.

At least ten counts were recorded for this clonotype. V gene TRBV7-2 combines with J gene TRBJ2-5; tentatively, D is TRBD2 (5 bases). This CDR3 is built from 12 residues. The germline gives CDR1 SGHTA, CDR2 FQGNSA. V was pared by 4 bases and J by 7 bases, with 10 bases between. The CDR3 sequence: CASSSGIGTQYF. The DNA for the CDR3 is TGTGCCAGCAGCTCGGGGATTGGGACCCAGTACTTC.

The table lists this clonotype with many counts. The V and J genes are TRBV10-2 and TRBJ1-1, with a possible D match to TRBD1 (5 bases). Trimming removed 8 bases from V and 2 bases from J, with 15 bases in between. The germline V gene has CDR1 WSHSY and CDR2 SAAADI. This CDR3 is built from 14 residues. The CDR3 region is CASGAWSKNTEAFF. In DNA form, the CDR3 reads TGCGCCAGCGGGGCTTGGAGTAAAAACACTGAAGCTTTCTTT.

The rearrangement uses TRBV7-8 and TRBJ1-2; 7 positions agree with TRBD1. CDR3 length: 13 residues. J gave up 8 bases and V 5 bases, and 8 bases lay outside the gene matches. CDR1 SGHVS and CDR2 FQNEAQ come from the germline V gene. The CDR3 DNA reads as TGTGCCAGCAGCCGACAGGGACGTAACGGCTACACCTTC. As protein: CASSRQGRNGYTF.

V is TRBV15 and J is TRBJ1-1; D possibly corresponds to TRBD1 (5 bases). Between the trimmed V and J ends, which lost 0 bases and 13 bases, there was a span of 12 bases. Germline lookup yields CDR1 LNHNV and CDR2 YYDKDF (reference sequence). The CDR3 totals 12 residues. In DNA, the CDR3 is TGTGCCACCAGCAGAGACCGCTGGGGGGGTTTCTTT. The encoded protein is CATSRDRWGGFF.

This clonotype was seen many times. V gene TRBV5-6 combines with J gene TRBJ1-1; D may be TRBD1 (5 bases). Germline CDR1 SGHDT, CDR2 YYEEEE. The V and J ends lost 3 bases and 7 bases respectively, with 7 bases between them. The CDR3 has 11 amino acids. CDR3 nucleotide sequence: TGTGCCAGCAGCTCGACAGTTGAAGCTTTCTTT. Residues: CASSSTVEAFF.

This clonotype was picked up many times. This sequence joins TRBV12-3 or TRBV12-4 and TRBJ2-1; tentative D call: TRBD2 (6 bases). Trimming removed 6 bases from V and 5 bases from J, with 17 bases in between. CDR3 length: 15 amino acids. The CDR3 bases are TGTGCCAGCAGCTCGACTAGAGGGGTACACAATGAGCAGTTCTTC. Encoded protein: CASSSTRGVHNEQFF.

This clonotype was observed many times. V and J are TRBV4-1 and TRBJ2-1; no definite D call. Trimming left V 3 bases short and J 3 bases short, with 12 bases between. Germline V lookup: CDR1 MGHRA, CDR2 YSYEKL. The CDR3 loop spans 15 amino acids. CDR3 coding DNA: TGCGCCAGCAGCCAGGATAGGTCTAGCTACAATGAGCAGTTCTTC. This gives the protein CASSQDRSSYNEQFF.

J is TRBJ1-1 and V is TRBV5-6; D unresolved. V gave up 1 base and J gave up 1 base, with 5 bases separating them. The CDR3 contains 13 residues. Germline CDR1 is SGHDT and CDR2 is YYEEEE. The chain's CDR3 is CASSLPANTEAFF. The CDR3, as DNA: TGTGCCAGCAGCTTGCCGGCGAACACTGAAGCTTTCTTT.